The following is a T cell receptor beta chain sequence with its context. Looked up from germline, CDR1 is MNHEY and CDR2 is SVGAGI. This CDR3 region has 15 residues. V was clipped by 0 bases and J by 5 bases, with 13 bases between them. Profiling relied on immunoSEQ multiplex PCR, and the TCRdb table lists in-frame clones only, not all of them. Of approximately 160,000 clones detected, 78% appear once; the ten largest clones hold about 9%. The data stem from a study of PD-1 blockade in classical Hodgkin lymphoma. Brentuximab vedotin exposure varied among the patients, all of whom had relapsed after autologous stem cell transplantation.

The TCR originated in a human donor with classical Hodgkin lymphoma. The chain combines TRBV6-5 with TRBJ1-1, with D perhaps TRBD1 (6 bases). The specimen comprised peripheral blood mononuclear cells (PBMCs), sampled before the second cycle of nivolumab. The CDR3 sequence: CASSYSSGAWTEAFF. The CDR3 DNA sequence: TGTGCCAGCAGTTACTCGTCGGGGGCTTGGACTGAAGCTTTCTTT.